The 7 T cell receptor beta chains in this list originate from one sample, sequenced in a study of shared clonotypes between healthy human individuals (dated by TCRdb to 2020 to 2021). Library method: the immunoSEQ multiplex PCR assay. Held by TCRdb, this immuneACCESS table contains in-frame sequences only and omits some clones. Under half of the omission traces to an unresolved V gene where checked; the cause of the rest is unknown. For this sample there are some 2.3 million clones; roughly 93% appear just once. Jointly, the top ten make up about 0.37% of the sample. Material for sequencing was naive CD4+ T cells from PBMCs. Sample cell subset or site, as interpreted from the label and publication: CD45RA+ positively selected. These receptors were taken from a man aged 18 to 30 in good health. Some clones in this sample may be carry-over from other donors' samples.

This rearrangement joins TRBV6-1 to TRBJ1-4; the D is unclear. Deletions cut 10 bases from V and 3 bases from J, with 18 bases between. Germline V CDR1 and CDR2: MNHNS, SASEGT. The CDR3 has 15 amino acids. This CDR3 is CATYRSGDANEKLFF. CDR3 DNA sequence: TGTGCCACCTATCGGTCGGGAGACGCTAATGAAAAACTGTTTTTT.

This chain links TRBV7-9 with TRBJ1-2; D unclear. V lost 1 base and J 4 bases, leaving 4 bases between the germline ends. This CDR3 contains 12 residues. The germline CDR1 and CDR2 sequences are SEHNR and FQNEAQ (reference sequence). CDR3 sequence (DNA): TGTGCCAGCAGCTTAGAGGTCTATGGCTACACCTTC. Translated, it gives CASSLEVYGYTF.

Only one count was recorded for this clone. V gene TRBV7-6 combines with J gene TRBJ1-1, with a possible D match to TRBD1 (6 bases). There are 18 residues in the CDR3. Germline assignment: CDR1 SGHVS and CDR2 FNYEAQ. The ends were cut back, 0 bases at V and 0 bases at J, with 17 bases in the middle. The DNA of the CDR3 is TGTGCCAGCAGCTTAGCGGGTCAGGGGCGATCGATGAACACTGAAGCTTTCTTT. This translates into CASSLAGQGRSMNTEAFF.

CDR3 protein: CSVTTGGTGEQFF. DNA for the CDR3: TGCAGCGTGACGACAGGAGGGACGGGTGAGCAGTTCTTC. The chain carries TRBV29-1 and TRBJ2-1; D possibly uses TRBD1 or TRBD2 (6 bases each). The CDR3 covers 13 residues. V lost 6 bases and J lost 9, with 18 bases in between. Looked up from germline, CDR1 is SQVTM and CDR2 is ANQGSEA.

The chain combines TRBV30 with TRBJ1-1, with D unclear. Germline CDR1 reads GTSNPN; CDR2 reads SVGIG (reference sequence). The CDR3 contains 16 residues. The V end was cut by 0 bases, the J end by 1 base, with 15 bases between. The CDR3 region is CAWSVHKGKPNTEAFF. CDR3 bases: TGTGCCTGGAGTGTACATAAAGGGAAGCCGAACACTGAAGCTTTCTTT.

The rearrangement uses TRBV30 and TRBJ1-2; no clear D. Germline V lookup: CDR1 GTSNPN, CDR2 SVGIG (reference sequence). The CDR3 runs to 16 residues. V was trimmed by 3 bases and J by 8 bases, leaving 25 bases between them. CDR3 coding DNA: TGTGCCTGGAGCGCGACCCTCCAGTCCCCGCAGCGGGGCTACACCTTC. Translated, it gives CAWSATLQSPQRGYTF.

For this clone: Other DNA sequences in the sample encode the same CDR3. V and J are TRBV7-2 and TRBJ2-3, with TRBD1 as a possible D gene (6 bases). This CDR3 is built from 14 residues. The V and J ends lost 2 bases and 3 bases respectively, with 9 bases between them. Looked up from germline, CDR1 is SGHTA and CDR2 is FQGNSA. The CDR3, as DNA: TGTGCCAGCAGCTTAACAGGGTTTACAGATACGCAGTATTTT. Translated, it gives CASSLTGFTDTQYF.